The sequence of this T cell receptor (beta chain) was determined in a study of OX40 agonist ivuxolimab in advanced cancers. Only in-frame clones appear in the TCRdb table, and some are missing; sequencing was by immunoSEQ multiplex PCR. The data show 45,000 to 50,000 clones, with 89% seen just once and 5.5% to 7.5% held by the top ten. Germline-derived CDR1 and CDR2 are MNHEY and SMNVEV (reference sequence). The CDR3 is 14 residues long. With 4 bases removed from V and 5 bases from J, the gap between germline ends came to 12 bases. The TCR was taken from an adult with an advanced solid tumor such as melanoma, head and neck, liver or kidney cancer. Sequenced material: CD4+ or CD8+ T cells sorted from blood, taken in a trial of the OX40 agonist ivuxolimab. The V and J genes are TRBV27 and TRBJ2-1; D not resolved. CDR3: CASSSGQRNNEQFF. The CDR3 nucleotides read TGTGCCAGCAGTTCCGGCCAGAGGAACAATGAGCAGTTCTTC.